A single sample gave rise to the 22 T cell receptor beta chains below, sequenced in a study of T-cell memory formation after mild COVID-19. One entry per CDR3 protein results from TCRdb running MiXCR on the 5' RACE reads. The sample holds a few hundred thousand distinct CDR3 sequences, under 15% seen once. The specimen was PBMCs or a T cell subset sorted from them (not recorded which). The receptors originated from a man aged 18-30 years who had mild COVID-19 (a few samples of this study predate the infection). Cell type and time point are not known.

V gene TRBV12-3 or TRBV12-4 combines with J gene TRBJ2-2; 8 bases match TRBD2. The length of the CDR3 is 16 residues. V trimming: 4 bases; J trimming: 4 bases; junction bases outside the gene matches: 8. Here the CDR3 reads CASSSFLGGATGELFF. The CDR3 DNA reads as TGTGCCAGCAGTTCTTTTCTCGGGGGGGCCACCGGGGAGCTGTTTTTT.

This clonotype has more than one count but fewer than ten. The genes are TRBV7-9 and TRBJ2-1; no clear D. The CDR3 runs to 14 residues. In germline, CDR1 is SEHNR, CDR2 FQNEAQ (reference sequence). V lost 4 bases and J 4 bases, leaving 11 bases between the germline ends. DNA for the CDR3: TGTGCCAGCAGCTCCGGGCTCTGGTACAATGAGCAGTTCTTC. Translation gives CASSSGLWYNEQFF.

A few counts support this clonotype. V gene TRBV10-2 combines with J gene TRBJ2-2; TRBD2 agrees at 10 bases. Per germline, CDR1 WSHSY and CDR2 SAAADI. CDR3 length: 17 amino acids. V trimming: 7 bases; J trimming: 3 bases; junction bases outside the gene matches: 11. This chain's CDR3 is CASIRARTSGYTGELFF. The CDR3 nucleotides read TGCGCCAGCATCCGCGCTCGGACTAGCGGATACACCGGGGAGCTGTTTTTT.

The chain employs TRBV10-3 and TRBJ2-3, with 12 bases aligning to TRBD2. The J segment lost 4 bases and the V segment lost 6 bases, leaving 5 bases of the junction unmatched. Germline CDR1 reads ENHRY; CDR2 reads SYGVKD. The CDR3 is 15 residues long. The CDR3 DNA reads as TGTGCCATCAGGCTAGCGGGGGGGATGGCAGATACGCAGTATTTT. This gives the protein CAIRLAGGMADTQYF.

There are a few counts of this clonotype. V and J are TRBV6-2 or TRBV6-3 and TRBJ1-2, with no clear D. V was trimmed by 4 bases and J by 11 bases, leaving 11 bases between them. Germline values: CDR1 MNHEY, CDR2 SVGEGT. CDR3 length equals 11 residues. CDR3 protein: CASSWRNEYTF. CDR3 DNA sequence: TGTGCCAGCAGTTGGCGGAACGAGTACACCTTC.

The chain employs TRBV9 and TRBJ2-6, with D perhaps given as TRBD1 or TRBD2 (5 bases each). The germline CDR1 and CDR2 sequences are SGDLS and YYNGEE. The V end was cut by 4 bases, the J end by 0 bases, with 20 bases between. This CDR3 contains 19 residues. This CDR3 reads CASSQGPGTGTSGANVLTF. CDR3 in DNA: TGTGCCAGCAGCCAGGGTCCCGGGACGGGGACCTCTGGGGCCAACGTCCTGACTTTC. The full variable domain, completed using reference TRBV9 and TRBJ2-6, is DSGVTQTPKHLITATGQRVTLRCSPRSGDLSVYWYQQSLDQGLQFLIQYYNGEERAKGNILERFSAQQFPDLHSELNLSSLELGDSALYFCASSQGPGTGTSGANVLTFGAGSRLTVL.

This chain joins TRBV9 and TRBJ2-3; D ambiguous. Germline V lookup: CDR1 SGDLS, CDR2 YYNGEE. This CDR3 has 15 amino acids. Trimming left V 0 bases short and J 2 bases short, with 10 bases between. The CDR3 DNA sequence: TGTGCCAGCAGCGTAGACGCAGCGAACACAGATACGCAGTATTTT. It encodes CASSVDAANTDTQYF. The full variable domain, with the rest looked up from reference TRBV9 and TRBJ2-3, is DSGVTQTPKHLITATGQRVTLRCSPRSGDLSVYWYQQSLDQGLQFLIQYYNGEERAKGNILERFSAQQFPDLHSELNLSSLELGDSALYFCASSVDAANTDTQYFGPGTRLTVL.

This clonotype turned up a few times. The chain has TRBV7-2 and TRBJ2-1, with D perhaps given as TRBD1 or TRBD2 (5 bases each). Per germline, CDR1 SGHTA and CDR2 FQGNSA. V shed 4 bases and J shed 1 base, with 20 bases lying between them. CDR3 length: 18 residues. The CDR3 region is CASSWGFGGYPSYNEQFF. For the CDR3, the DNA is TGTGCCAGCAGCTGGGGGTTTGGGGGATACCCTTCCTACAATGAGCAGTTCTTC.

This clonotype came up many times. The genes are TRBV3-1 and TRBJ2-4, with D unresolved. There are 11 residues in the CDR3. The V gene lost 0 bases and the J gene lost 12 bases, with 6 bases spanning the gap. CDR1 and CDR2 from the germline V gene are LGHDT and YNNKEL (reference sequence). This CDR3 is CASSQDGAQYF. For the CDR3, the DNA is TGTGCCAGCAGCCAAGATGGCGCTCAGTACTTC. Filled out from reference TRBV3-1 and TRBJ2-4, the complete variable domain reads DTAVSQTPKYLVTQMGNDKSIKCEQNLGHDTMYWYKQDSKKFLKIMFSYNNKELIINETVPNRFSPKSPDKAHLNLHINSLELGDSAVYFCASSQDGAQYFGAGTRLSVL.

V and J are TRBV7-7 and TRBJ2-5, with 9 bases identical to TRBD1. J was trimmed by 5 bases and V by 4 bases; bases with no gene match: 8. CDR1 and CDR2 (germline): SSHAT, FNYEAQ (reference sequence). There are 15 residues in the CDR3. This chain's CDR3 is CASSSRGDRAETQYF. CDR3 bases: TGTGCCAGCAGCTCCCGCGGGGACAGGGCGGAGACCCAGTACTTC. Full variable domain (rest looked up from reference TRBV7-7 and TRBJ2-5): GAGVSQSPRYKVTKRGQDVTLRCDPISSHATLYWYQQALGQGPEFLTYFNYEAQPDKSGLPSDRFSAERPEGSISTLTIQRTEQRDSAMYRCASSSRGDRAETQYFGPGTRLLVL.

V and J are TRBV27 and TRBJ1-2, with no clear D. From germline, CDR1 is MNHEY and CDR2 SMNVEV (reference sequence). The length of the CDR3 is 14 residues. V was trimmed by 7 bases and J by 5 bases, leaving 17 bases between them. The CDR3 nucleotides are TGTGCCAGCAAAATTGGCAGCGCGGGTTATGGCTACACCTTC. It specifies CASKIGSAGYGYTF.

The chain has TRBV29-1 and TRBJ2-1, with 9 positions matching TRBD2. Trimming at V came to 1 base and at J to 8 bases, leaving 3 bases not matched to a gene. The CDR3 extends over 13 amino acids. The germline CDR1 and CDR2 sequences are SQVTM and ANQGSEA. The CDR3 DNA reads as TGCAGCGTTGAAGCGCGGGGGGGAGATGAGCAGTTCTTC. This translates into CSVEARGGDEQFF.

This clonotype was recorded only once. The rearrangement links TRBV4-2 to TRBJ2-7, with TRBD1 matching 9 bases. Trimming cost V 1 base and J 5 bases; bases outside gene matches: 3. Germline V gene sequence: CDR1 LGHNA, CDR2 YNFKEQ. The CDR3 totals 14 residues. CDR3 amino acids: CASSQGRTGDEQYF. CDR3 DNA: TGTGCCAGCAGCCAAGGGAGGACAGGGGACGAGCAGTACTTC.

This clonotype was found a few times. This chain links TRBV27 with TRBJ2-6; D unresolved. V was cut by 11 bases and J by 0 bases, with 11 bases left in between. CDR3 length equals 14 residues. CDR1 MNHEY and CDR2 SMNVEV come from the germline V gene (reference sequence). CDR3 DNA sequence: TGTGCCGTCCGGCCAAGCTCTGGGGCCAACGTCCTGACTTTC. It translates to CAVRPSSGANVLTF.

The rearrangement links TRBV4-3 to TRBJ2-1; no clear D gene. This CDR3 region has 13 residues. V shed 0 bases and J shed 12 bases, with 12 bases lying between them. Looked up from germline, CDR1 is LGHNA and CDR2 is YSLEER. The DNA of the CDR3 is TGCGCCAGCAGCCAAGAGGAATGGGCCCCGCAGTTCTTC. This translates into CASSQEEWAPQFF.

The chain carries TRBV19 and TRBJ2-7; TRBD1 is a possible D gene (6 bases). Germline V CDR1 and CDR2: LNHDA, SQIVND (reference sequence). The CDR3 runs to 15 residues. V lost 3 bases and J lost 3, with 15 bases in between. The CDR3 DNA reads as TGTGCCAGTAGTATTACAGGGATTTTCGGCTACGAGCAGTACTTC. Translation: CASSITGIFGYEQYF.

This clonotype was seen at least ten times. The chain is built from TRBV12-3 or TRBV12-4 and TRBJ2-3; 7 nucleotides align to TRBD2. This CDR3 spans 16 amino acids. V lost 6 bases, J lost 2 bases, and 11 bases stayed unmatched. CDR3 sequence reads: CASRPRWAGDTDTQYF. The DNA of the CDR3 is TGTGCCAGCAGACCCCGTTGGGCGGGAGACACAGATACGCAGTATTTT.

The sample holds a few counts of this clonotype. CDR3 DNA sequence: TGTGCCATCAGTGCGGTGACTAGCGGTAGGGAGACCCAGTACTTC. Its translation: CAISAVTSGRETQYF. The chain has TRBV10-3 and TRBJ2-5; TRBD2 matches 9 bases. The CDR3 contains 15 residues. The ends lost 4 bases at V and 5 bases at J; junction bases unmatched: 8. Germline CDR1 is ENHRY and CDR2 is SYGVKD.

The chain recombines TRBV28 with TRBJ1-1; 9 bases map to TRBD1. V trimming: 7 bases; J trimming: 7 bases; junction bases outside the gene matches: 10. Germline CDR1 is MDHEN and CDR2 is SYDVKM. The CDR3 consists of 14 residues. The CDR3 sequence is CASTRGTGRGEAFF. CDR3 nucleotide sequence: TGTGCCAGCACCAGGGGGACAGGGAGGGGTGAAGCTTTCTTT.

V and J are TRBV21-1 and TRBJ2-7. TRBV21-1 is a pseudogene. The CDR3 spans 12 residues. CDR3 in amino acids: CLGRQGPYEQYV. In DNA, the CDR3 is TGTCTTGGCCGACAGGGGCCCTACGAGCAGTACGTC.

This clonotype has a handful of counts. The genes are TRBV6-5 and TRBJ1-1; D possibly corresponds to TRBD1 (6 bases). This CDR3 region has 17 residues. Trimming took off 0 bases at V and 4 bases at J, with 18 bases between the two ends. The germline V gene encodes CDR1 MNHEY and CDR2 SVGAGI. As DNA, the CDR3 is TGTGCCAGCAGTTACTCGGGGCAGGGGAAGGAGAGCACTGAAGCTTTCTTT. Translation: CASSYSGQGKESTEAFF.

This rearrangement joins TRBV4-2 to TRBJ1-3, with no clear D. Between the trimmed V and J ends, which lost 2 bases and 9 bases, there was a span of 8 bases. CDR1 and CDR2 (germline): LGHNA, YNFKEQ. The CDR3 consists of 12 residues. CDR3 sequence: CASSQSEGTIYF. The CDR3 nucleotides read TGTGCCAGCAGCCAATCGGAGGGCACCATATATTTT.